This is a list of T cell receptor beta chains from one sample in a study of blood T cells in healthy people across ages. Using its own MiXCR run on the 5' RACE reads, TCRdb lists one record per CDR3 protein. This sample has fewer than 2,000,000 distinct CDR3 sequences, with around 35% found just once. The sample taken for sequencing was blood. Receptors were obtained from a woman between 25 and 40 years old in good health. The CDR3 runs from the conserved cysteine through the conserved F or W. Each record gives: D gene, clone size, V gene, J gene, CDR3 protein, CDR3 DNA. A D gene is named only where the DNA matches it firmly. Clone sizes are given selectively: once, few, many, or a class where the clone is expanded.

d_call: NA
clone_size: NA
v_call: TRBV6-5
j_call: TRBJ2-1
cdr3_aa: CASSPGHPNEQFF
cdr3_nt: TGTGCCAGCAGTCCGGGACACCCCAATGAGCAGTTCTTC

d_call: NA
clone_size: NA
v_call: TRBV7-2
j_call: TRBJ2-2
cdr3_aa: CASNPERGGTGELFF
cdr3_nt: TGTGCCAGCAACCCCGAAAGGGGCGGTACCGGGGAGCTGTTTTTT

d_call: NA
clone_size: NA
v_call: TRBV20-1
j_call: TRBJ2-5
cdr3_aa: CSARSQRGGMETQYF
cdr3_nt: TGCAGTGCTAGATCCCAGAGGGGGGGTATGGAGACCCAGTACTTC

d_call: NA
clone_size: NA
v_call: TRBV12-3/TRBV12-4
j_call: TRBJ1-1
cdr3_aa: CASCYTENTEAFF
cdr3_nt: TGTGCCAGCTGTTATACAGAGAACACTGAAGCTTTCTTT

d_call: TRBD1
clone_size: many
v_call: TRBV12-3/TRBV12-4
j_call: TRBJ1-1
cdr3_aa: CASITGTGGMNTEAFF
cdr3_nt: TGTGCCAGCATTACCGGGACAGGGGGAATGAACACTGAAGCTTTCTTT

d_call: TRBD1
clone_size: NA
v_call: TRBV20-1
j_call: TRBJ2-1
cdr3_aa: CSARVDRGSYNEQFF
cdr3_nt: TGCAGTGCTAGAGTGGACAGGGGCTCCTACAATGAGCAGTTCTTC

d_call: NA
clone_size: NA
v_call: TRBV10-3
j_call: TRBJ1-3
cdr3_aa: CAISEFAGSGNTIYF
cdr3_nt: TGTGCCATCAGTGAGTTTGCGGGCTCTGGAAACACCATATATTTT

d_call: TRBD1
clone_size: few
v_call: TRBV7-3
j_call: TRBJ2-1
cdr3_aa: CASSRTGGLYNEQFF
cdr3_nt: TGTGCCAGCAGCCGGACAGGGGGCCTTTACAATGAGCAGTTCTTC

d_call: TRBD2
clone_size: NA
v_call: TRBV2
j_call: TRBJ2-5
cdr3_aa: CASNQVAGGPVIQYF
cdr3_nt: TGTGCCAGCAACCAGGTAGCGGGGGGGCCTGTCATCCAGTACTTC

d_call: NA
clone_size: few
v_call: TRBV18
j_call: TRBJ1-2
cdr3_aa: CASSHNNYGYTF
cdr3_nt: TGTGCCAGCTCACACAATAACTATGGCTACACCTTC

d_call: TRBD1
clone_size: many
v_call: TRBV5-5
j_call: TRBJ2-1
cdr3_aa: CASSLPTGDEQFF
cdr3_nt: TGTGCCAGCAGCCTACCGACAGGGGATGAGCAGTTCTTC

d_call: NA
clone_size: few
v_call: TRBV20-1
j_call: TRBJ1-2
cdr3_aa: CSARAGGGDGYTF
cdr3_nt: TGCAGTGCTAGGGCGGGAGGAGGTGATGGCTACACCTTC

d_call: NA
clone_size: NA
v_call: TRBV12-3/TRBV12-4
j_call: TRBJ2-1
cdr3_aa: CASSFDSTQFF
cdr3_nt: TGTGCCAGCAGTTTTGACTCCACCCAGTTCTTC

d_call: NA
clone_size: NA
v_call: TRBV28
j_call: TRBJ1-4
cdr3_aa: CASSSRGGKKLFF
cdr3_nt: TGTGCCAGCAGTTCCCGGGGAGGGAAAAAACTGTTTTTT

d_call: TRBD1
clone_size: NA
v_call: TRBV11-2
j_call: TRBJ2-5
cdr3_aa: CASSPDRGQETQYF
cdr3_nt: TGTGCCAGCTCACCTGACAGGGGGCAAGAGACCCAGTACTTC

d_call: NA
clone_size: NA
v_call: TRBV28
j_call: TRBJ2-3
cdr3_aa: CASSLLGGRGGPGTDTQYF
cdr3_nt: TGTGCCAGCAGTTTATTAGGGGGAAGGGGGGGCCCCGGCACAGATACGCAGTATTTT

d_call: TRBD1
clone_size: NA
v_call: TRBV11-2
j_call: TRBJ1-2
cdr3_aa: CASSLMRGTGQANYGYTF
cdr3_nt: TGTGCCAGCAGCTTAATGCGGGGGACAGGACAGGCTAACTATGGCTACACCTTC

d_call: NA
clone_size: many
v_call: TRBV7-6
j_call: TRBJ1-2
cdr3_aa: CASSPDRGSGYTF
cdr3_nt: TGTGCCAGCAGCCCGGACAGAGGATCTGGCTACACCTTC

d_call: TRBD2
clone_size: many
v_call: TRBV7-2
j_call: TRBJ2-5
cdr3_aa: CASSSPGTSGEETQYF
cdr3_nt: TGTGCCAGCAGCTCGCCGGGGACTAGCGGGGAAGAGACCCAGTACTTC

d_call: NA
clone_size: NA
v_call: TRBV10-3
j_call: TRBJ2-1
cdr3_aa: CAISEDGPSQRFF
cdr3_nt: TGTGCCATCAGTGAGGACGGACCGAGTCAGCGGTTCTTC

d_call: NA
clone_size: NA
v_call: TRBV20-1
j_call: TRBJ2-7
cdr3_aa: CSAPRLRDEGVYEQYF
cdr3_nt: TGCAGTGCCCCGAGGCTCCGAGACGAGGGGGTATACGAGCAGTACTTC

d_call: NA
clone_size: NA
v_call: TRBV10-3
j_call: TRBJ2-3
cdr3_aa: CAISESVLDTQYF
cdr3_nt: TGTGCCATCAGTGAGTCCGTCTTAGATACGCAGTATTTT

d_call: NA
clone_size: NA
v_call: TRBV7-3
j_call: TRBJ1-1
cdr3_aa: CASSPSHRNTEAFF
cdr3_nt: TGTGCCAGCAGCCCTAGTCATAGGAACACTGAAGCTTTCTTT

d_call: TRBD1
clone_size: NA
v_call: TRBV20-1
j_call: TRBJ1-1
cdr3_aa: CSASVGQLNTEAFF
cdr3_nt: TGCAGTGCTAGTGTGGGACAGCTGAACACTGAAGCTTTCTTT

d_call: NA
clone_size: many
v_call: TRBV4-1
j_call: TRBJ1-2
cdr3_aa: CASSQGEGLAGYTF
cdr3_nt: TGCGCCAGCAGCCAAGGAGAGGGGCTGGCTGGCTACACCTTC

d_call: TRBD1
clone_size: few
v_call: TRBV4-1
j_call: TRBJ2-7
cdr3_aa: CASSQPRDRTSYEQYF
cdr3_nt: TGCGCCAGCAGCCAACCCCGGGACAGGACTTCCTACGAGCAGTACTTC

d_call: NA
clone_size: NA
v_call: TRBV6-1
j_call: TRBJ2-3
cdr3_aa: CASSPRTVRAGDTQYF
cdr3_nt: TGTGCCAGCAGTCCACGGACAGTTAGGGCCGGAGATACGCAGTATTTT

d_call: TRBD1
clone_size: NA
v_call: TRBV5-1
j_call: TRBJ2-7
cdr3_aa: CASSFDQTGAGYEQYF
cdr3_nt: TGCGCCAGCAGCTTTGATCAGACAGGGGCGGGCTACGAGCAGTACTTC

d_call: NA
clone_size: NA
v_call: TRBV19
j_call: TRBJ1-2
cdr3_aa: CASSMYVGCYGYTF
cdr3_nt: TGTGCCAGTAGTATGTACGTCGGCTGCTATGGCTACACCTTC